What follows are 4 T cell receptor beta chains derived from one specimen sequenced in a study of T cells after yellow fever vaccination. TCRdb re-analysed the 5' RACE reads in MiXCR, keeping a single row per CDR3 protein. This sample has around 49,000 distinct CDR3 sequences, with under 8% found just once. Here the sequenced sample was CD8+ T cells not binding an NS4B(214-222) dextramer, sorted from PBMCs, taken 45 days after the yellow fever booster vaccination. The receptors come from a man aged 30-40 years who received the YFV17D yellow fever vaccine.

Concerning this clonotype itself: One base away lies a much larger clone, so this may be a sequencing read error. V gene TRBV19 combines with J gene TRBJ1-2; D gene ambiguous. The CDR3 runs 14 residues. The germline V gene encodes CDR1 LNHDA and CDR2 SQIVND (reference sequence). The CDR3 nucleotides read TGTGCCAGTAGTATTTGGATTGCTAACTGTGGCTACACCTTC. Translated, it gives CASSIWIANCGYTF.

There are many counts of this clonotype. The chain employs TRBV2 and TRBJ2-1; 9 bases align to TRBD2. J gave up 4 bases and V 5 bases, and 3 bases lay outside the gene matches. The V gene's germline CDR1 is SNHLY and CDR2 FYNNEI. This CDR3 has 14 residues. In nucleotides, the CDR3 is TGTGCCAGCAGTTCCCTAGCGGGATACAATGAGCAGTTCTTC. Translating gives CASSSLAGYNEQFF.

To note about this clonotype: No DNA is shown, since the ends of the CDR3 on it are uncertain; the CDR3 is the one TCRdb lists. The chain recombines TRBV30 with TRBJ1-5; whether TRBD1, the table's D call, matches the DNA was not checked. The CDR3 extends over 14 residues, inclusive of both ends. The germline V gene encodes CDR1 GTSNPN and CDR2 SVGIG (reference sequence). CDR3 amino acids: CAWGTGTESTAQRF.

Concerning this clonotype: This sequence may be a read error, since a much larger clone differs from it by one base. The V gene is TRBV9, the J gene TRBJ2-3, with 7 bases matching TRBD1. There are 15 residues in the CDR3. Per germline, CDR1 SGDLS and CDR2 YYNGEE. J was trimmed by 2 bases and V by 0 bases; bases with no gene match: 3. The CDR3 reads CASSVDGTDTDTQYF. The DNA for the CDR3 is TGTGCCAGCAGCGTAGATGGGACAGACACAGATACGCAGTATTTT. The full variable domain, completed using reference TRBV9 and TRBJ2-3, is DSGVTQTPKHLITATGQRVTLRCSPRSGDLSVYWYQQSLDQGLQFLIQYYNGEERAKGNILERFSAQQFPDLHSELNLSSLELGDSALYFCASSVDGTDTDTQYFGPGTRLTVL.